These 10 T cell receptor beta chains were all obtained from the same sample, sequenced in a study of cytomegalovirus exposure and HLA in healthy donors. The primer mix had 60 Vbeta and 13 Jbeta primers. Libraries were prepared by immunoSEQ multiplex PCR; TCRdb keeps only in-frame clonotypes and omits some of them. The sample has tens of thousands of clones, around 82% seen once. The specimen sequenced was PBMCs. Receptors originate from a male donor in good health and CMV-seronegative.

The genes are TRBV11-3 and TRBJ2-1; possible D gene TRBD2, 5 bases. The CDR3 has 12 amino acids. The ends were cut back, 5 bases at V and 9 bases at J, with 11 bases in the middle. Germline CDR1 and CDR2: SGHNT and YENEEA. DNA of the CDR3: TGTGCCAGCAGCACGACTATGGGTGAGCAGTTCTTC. This translates into CASSTTMGEQFF.

The chain recombines TRBV5-1 with TRBJ2-3; D might be TRBD2 (7 bases). Germline V CDR1 and CDR2: SGHRS, YFSETQ. This CDR3 comprises 17 residues. V gave up 0 bases and J gave up 5 bases, with 19 bases separating them. The CDR3 coding sequence is TGCGCCAGCAGCTTGGCGTATCTAGGGGGGGGGAAAGATACGCAGTATTTT. Translated: CASSLAYLGGGKDTQYF.

This rearrangement joins TRBV5-1 to TRBJ2-7; D is possibly TRBD2 (6 bases). The CDR3 runs 16 residues. Trimming cost V 2 bases and J 5 bases, with 20 bases left between them. Germline CDR1 and CDR2: SGHRS and YFSETQ. CDR3 DNA sequence: TGCGCCAGCAGCTTTGAAAGGGCAGGGAGGTTCAACGAGCAGTACTTC. It yields the protein CASSFERAGRFNEQYF.

V gene TRBV7-9 combines with J gene TRBJ1-4, with a possible D match to TRBD1 (6 bases). V lost 3 bases and J 3 bases, leaving 11 bases between the germline ends. Germline lookup yields CDR1 SEHNR and CDR2 FQNEAQ (reference sequence). CDR3 length: 15 amino acids. The CDR3 nucleotides are TGTGCCAGCAGCTTGCAGGGGCAAGCTAATGAAAAACTGTTTTTT. Protein product: CASSLQGQANEKLFF.

The chain combines TRBV6-1 with TRBJ2-7; a possible D gene is TRBD2 (6 bases). The CDR3 is 14 amino acids. CDR1 is MNHNS and CDR2 is SASEGT in the germline V gene. Trimming removed 4 bases from V and 4 bases from J, with 14 bases in between. The chain's CDR3 is CASSGDWGSYEQYF. The DNA for the CDR3 is TGTGCCAGCAGTGGGGACTGGGGGTCGTACGAGCAGTACTTC.

This chain connects TRBV4-2 to TRBJ2-2; no firm D call. Trimming removed 0 bases at V and 5 bases at J, with 10 bases between. The CDR3 consists of 15 residues. CDR1 is LGHNA and CDR2 is YNFKEQ in the germline V gene. Here the CDR3 DNA reads TGTGCCAGCAGCCAAGATCTTGGAGTAACCGGGGAGCTGTTTTTT. Translation gives CASSQDLGVTGELFF.

This clone was observed a handful of times. The chain employs TRBV19 and TRBJ2-3; possible D gene TRBD2, 7 bases. The CDR3 runs 16 residues. Germline CDR1 is LNHDA and CDR2 is SQIVND (reference sequence). The germline V and J ends were trimmed by 11 bases and 0 bases, with 21 bases remaining between them. Here the CDR3 DNA reads TGTGCCTCGAAAAATAGGGGGGGGGCCAGCACAGATACGCAGTATTTT. Its translation: CASKNRGGASTDTQYF.

This clone was observed a single time. V usage is TRBV4-1 and J usage is TRBJ2-7, with 9 bases fitting TRBD2. The CDR3 length is 16 residues. Trimming took 2 bases from V and 3 from J; bases not matched to a gene: 8. Germline CDR1 is MGHRA and CDR2 is YSYEKL. CDR3 sequence (DNA): TGCGCCAGCAGCCAAACTACTAGCGGGTCACACTACGAGCAGTACTTC. The encoded protein is CASSQTTSGSHYEQYF.

This clone was picked up a small number of times. This rearrangement joins TRBV6-6 to TRBJ2-2; tentatively, D is TRBD1 (6 bases). The CDR3 extends over 16 amino acids. Trimming shortened V by 7 bases and J by 1 base, and 16 bases separated the two germline ends. From germline, CDR1 is MNHNY and CDR2 SVGAGI (reference sequence). CDR3 nucleotides: TGTGCCAGCACTTCACGGACAGCTATGAACACCGGGGAGCTGTTTTTT. It translates to CASTSRTAMNTGELFF.

The V and J genes are TRBV7-9 and TRBJ2-3; TRBD2 might be the D (6 bases). V lost 4 bases and J 2 bases, leaving 16 bases between the germline ends. This CDR3 has 16 amino acids. The germline gives CDR1 SEHNR, CDR2 FQNEAQ (reference sequence). The CDR3 sequence: CASSSAGPQNTDTQYF. The CDR3 nucleotides are TGTGCCAGCAGCTCCGCGGGACCCCAAAACACAGATACGCAGTATTTT.